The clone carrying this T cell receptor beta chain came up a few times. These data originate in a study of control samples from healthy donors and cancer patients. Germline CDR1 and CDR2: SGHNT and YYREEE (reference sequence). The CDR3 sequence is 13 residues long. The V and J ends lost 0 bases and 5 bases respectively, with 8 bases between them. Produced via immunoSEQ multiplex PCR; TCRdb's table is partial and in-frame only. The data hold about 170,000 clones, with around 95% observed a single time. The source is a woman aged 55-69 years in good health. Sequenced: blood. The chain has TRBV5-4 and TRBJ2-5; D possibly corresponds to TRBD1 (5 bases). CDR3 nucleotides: TGTGCCAGCAGCTTGGCAGGGATGGAGACCCAGTACTTC. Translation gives CASSLAGMETQYF.